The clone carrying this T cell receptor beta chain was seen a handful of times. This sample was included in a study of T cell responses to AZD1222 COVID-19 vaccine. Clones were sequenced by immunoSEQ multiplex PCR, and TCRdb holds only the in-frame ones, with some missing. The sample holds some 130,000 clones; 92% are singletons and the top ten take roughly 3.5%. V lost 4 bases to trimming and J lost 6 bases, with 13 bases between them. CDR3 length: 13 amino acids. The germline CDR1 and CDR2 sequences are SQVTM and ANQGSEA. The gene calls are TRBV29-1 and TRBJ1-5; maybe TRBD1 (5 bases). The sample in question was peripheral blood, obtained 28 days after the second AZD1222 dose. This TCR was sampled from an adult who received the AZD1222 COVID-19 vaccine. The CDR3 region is CSVADSPGQPQHF. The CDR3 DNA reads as TGCAGCGTTGCCGACAGTCCGGGTCAGCCCCAGCATTTT.